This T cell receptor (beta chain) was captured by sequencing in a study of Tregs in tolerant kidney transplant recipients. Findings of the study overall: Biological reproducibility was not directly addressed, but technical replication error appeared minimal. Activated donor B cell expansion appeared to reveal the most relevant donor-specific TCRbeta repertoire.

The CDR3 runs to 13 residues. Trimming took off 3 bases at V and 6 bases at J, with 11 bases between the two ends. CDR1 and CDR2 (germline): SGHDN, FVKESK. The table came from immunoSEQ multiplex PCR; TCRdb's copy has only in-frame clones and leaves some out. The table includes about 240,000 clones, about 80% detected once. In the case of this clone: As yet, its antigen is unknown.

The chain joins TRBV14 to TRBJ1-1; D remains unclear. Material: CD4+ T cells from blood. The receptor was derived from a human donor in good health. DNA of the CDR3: TGTGCCAGCAGCCACCTTCTGAGGGCTGAAGCTTTCTTT. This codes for CASSHLLRAEAFF. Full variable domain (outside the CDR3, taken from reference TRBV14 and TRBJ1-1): EAGVTQFPSHSVIEKGQTVTLRCDPISGHDNLYWYRRVMGKEIKFLLHFVKESKQDESGMPNNRFLAERTGGTYSTLKVQPAELEDSGVYFCASSHLLRAEAFFGQGTRLTVV.